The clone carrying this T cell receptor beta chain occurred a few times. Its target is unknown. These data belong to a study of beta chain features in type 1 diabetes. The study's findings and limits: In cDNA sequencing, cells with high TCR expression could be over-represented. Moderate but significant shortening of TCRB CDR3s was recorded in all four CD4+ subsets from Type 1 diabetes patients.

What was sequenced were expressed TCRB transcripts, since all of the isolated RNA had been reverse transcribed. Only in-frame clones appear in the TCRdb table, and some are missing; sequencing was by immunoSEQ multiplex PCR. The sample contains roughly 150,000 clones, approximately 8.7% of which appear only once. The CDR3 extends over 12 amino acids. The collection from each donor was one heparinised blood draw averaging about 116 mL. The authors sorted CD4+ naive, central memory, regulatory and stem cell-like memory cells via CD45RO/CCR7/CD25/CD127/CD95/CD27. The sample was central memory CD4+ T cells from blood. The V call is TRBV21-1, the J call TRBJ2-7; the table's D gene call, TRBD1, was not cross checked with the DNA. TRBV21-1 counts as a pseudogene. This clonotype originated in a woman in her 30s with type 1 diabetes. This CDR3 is CAPRQQSYEQYF. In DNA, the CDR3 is TGTGCCCCCCGACAACAATCCTACGAGCAGTACTTC.